Listed here are 30 T cell receptor beta chains from one sample, sequenced in a study of glioma-infiltrating T cells after dendritic cell vaccination. Time point defined: after dendritic cell vaccination, including at tumor progression/relapse. Clones were sequenced by immunoSEQ multiplex PCR, and TCRdb holds only the in-frame ones, with some missing. The data show around 78,000 clones, around 84% seen once. The sequences come from blood, collected after dendritic cell vaccination. The receptors originated from a human donor with glioblastoma.

In DNA form, the CDR3 reads TGCGCCAGCAGCTCTCGCGGGAGTCAGCCCTACGAGCAGTACTTC. This translates into CASSSRGSQPYEQYF. The chain joins TRBV5-1 to TRBJ2-7, with TRBD2 matching over 7 bases. V was clipped by 3 bases and J by 2 bases; unmatched bases: 8. CDR3 length: 15 amino acids. The germline gives CDR1 SGHRS, CDR2 YFSETQ. The full variable domain, rest sourced from reference TRBV5-1 and TRBJ2-7, is KAGVTQTPRYLIKTRGQQVTLSCSPISGHRSVSWYQQTPGQGLQFLFEYFSETQRNKGNFPGRFSGRQFSNSRSEMNVSTLELGDSALYLCASSSRGSQPYEQYFGPGTRLTVT.

The chain employs TRBV7-2 and TRBJ2-2; D unresolved. The CDR3 length is 14 residues. V was trimmed by 6 bases and J by 3 bases, leaving 11 bases between them. The germline V gene encodes CDR1 SGHTA and CDR2 FQGNSA. The CDR3 here is CASRILLDTGELFF. CDR3 DNA sequence: TGTGCCAGCAGAATCCTCCTTGACACCGGGGAGCTGTTTTTT.

The rearrangement uses TRBV11-1 and TRBJ2-7; 8 bases line up with TRBD2. The CDR3 has 16 residues. The germline CDR1 and CDR2 sequences are SGHAT and FQDESV (reference sequence). The J segment lost 4 bases and the V segment lost 5 bases, leaving 13 bases of the junction unmatched. The CDR3 here is CASSQRFGRAGYEQYF. DNA of the CDR3: TGTGCCAGCAGCCAGAGGTTCGGGAGGGCAGGTTACGAGCAGTACTTC.

The chain is built from TRBV6-5 and TRBJ2-3, with TRBD1 matching over 7 bases. The V gene's germline CDR1 is MNHEY and CDR2 SVGAGI. V was pared by 6 bases and J by 3 bases, with 6 bases of the junction left unmatched. CDR3 length equals 14 residues. CDR3 DNA sequence: TGTGCCAGCAGGAGTAGACAGGGAACAGATACGCAGTATTTT. Its translation is CASRSRQGTDTQYF.

The V gene is TRBV6-1, the J gene TRBJ1-2; 8 bases are a match to TRBD1. The V gene end was trimmed by 3 bases and the J gene end by 2 bases; junction bases not matched to a gene: 8. CDR1 and CDR2 from the germline V gene are MNHNS and SASEGT. CDR3 length equals 16 residues. CDR3 amino acids: CASSDLRTGSNYGYTF. CDR3 bases: TGTGCCAGCAGTGACTTAAGGACAGGGTCCAACTATGGCTACACCTTC.

In DNA form, the CDR3 reads TGTGCCAGCAGCCCTCGGACTAGCGGATACAATGAGCAGTTCTTC. Its translation is CASSPRTSGYNEQFF. J is TRBJ2-1 and V is TRBV14; the match to TRBD2 covers 10 bases. The CDR3 runs 15 residues. The germline gives CDR1 SGHDN, CDR2 FVKESK. V gave up 4 bases and J gave up 4 bases; unmatched junction bases: 4.

The chain has TRBV13 and TRBJ1-4; D is uncertain. CDR1 and CDR2 (germline): PRHDT, FYEKMQ (reference sequence). The CDR3 consists of 13 residues. Trimming shortened V by 4 bases and J by 7 bases, and 10 bases separated the two germline ends. The CDR3 DNA follows: TGTGCCAGCAGCTCACACAATGGTGAAAAACTGTTTTTT. It yields the protein CASSSHNGEKLFF.

V and J are TRBV7-2 and TRBJ1-5; no firm D call. This CDR3 contains 16 residues. Germline V gene lookup returns CDR1 SGHTA and CDR2 FQGNSA. Trimming stripped 1 base from V and 0 bases from J, with 10 bases between. DNA for the CDR3: TGTGCCAGCAGCTTAGGAGGCGGCTATAGCAATCAGCCCCAGCATTTT. Encoded protein: CASSLGGGYSNQPQHF. The full variable domain, with the rest looked up from reference TRBV7-2 and TRBJ1-5, is GAGVSQSPSNKVTEKGKDVELRCDPISGHTALYWYRQSLGQGLEFLIYFQGNSAPDKSGLPSDRFSAERTGGSVSTLTIQRTQQEDSAVYLCASSLGGGYSNQPQHFGDGTRLSIL.

This chain joins TRBV7-2 and TRBJ1-2; D is perhaps TRBD1 (6 bases). Trimming shortened V by 5 bases and J by 5 bases, and 15 bases separated the two germline ends. CDR1 is SGHTA and CDR2 is FQGNSA in the germline V gene. The CDR3 is made up of 14 amino acids. CDR3 protein: CASSPGQGRYGYTF. Here the CDR3 DNA reads TGTGCCAGCAGCCCGGGACAAGGGCGGTATGGCTACACCTTC.

This rearrangement joins TRBV5-1 to TRBJ2-1; D possibly corresponds to TRBD1 (5 bases). The CDR3 has 13 amino acids. CDR1 is SGHRS, CDR2 YFSETQ, per germline. V was pared by 7 bases and J by 2 bases, with 10 bases between. DNA of the CDR3: TGCGCCAGCGGGGCCGACCCCTACAATGAGCAGTTCTTC. This translates into CASGADPYNEQFF.

The chain couples TRBV4-2 to TRBJ2-3; possibly TRBD1 for D (6 bases). Germline values: CDR1 LGHNA, CDR2 YNFKEQ. V dropped 1 base and J dropped 10 bases, with 12 bases sitting between them. The CDR3 is 13 amino acids. CDR3 DNA sequence: TGTGCCAGCAGCCAAGCTACAGGGTACGCGCAGTATTTT. Its translation: CASSQATGYAQYF.

The V gene is TRBV9, the J gene TRBJ2-3; 7 bases line up with TRBD2. The trim removed 3 bases at V and 7 bases at J, leaving 8 bases unmatched. CDR3 size: 14 residues. Germline-derived CDR1 and CDR2 are SGDLS and YYNGEE. CDR3 loop: CASSEHRDYNTQYF. The DNA for the CDR3 is TGTGCCAGCAGCGAACACCGGGACTATAATACGCAGTATTTT.

This chain uses TRBV4-3 with TRBJ2-5, with unresolved D. The CDR3 is made up of 15 amino acids. The V end lost 0 bases, the J end lost 2 bases, and 10 bases lay between the germline ends. Germline V gives CDR1 LGHNA, CDR2 YSLEER. The CDR3 DNA sequence: TGCGCCAGCAGCCAAGATAGGTACGGGCAAGAGACCCAGTACTTC. Amino acids: CASSQDRYGQETQYF.

J is TRBJ1-6 and V is TRBV19, with 9 bases fitting TRBD1. Germline loops: CDR1 LNHDA, CDR2 SQIVND (reference sequence). The CDR3 extends over 14 amino acids. V was clipped by 3 bases and J by 9 bases; unmatched bases: 3. The CDR3 region is CASSMGQGSSPLHF. CDR3 nucleotides: TGTGCCAGTAGTATGGGACAGGGTAGTTCACCCCTCCACTTT.

This chain joins TRBV28 and TRBJ2-2; TRBD2 matches at 11 bases. V lost 1 base, J lost 0 bases, and 10 bases stayed unmatched. The length of the CDR3 is 20 residues. Looked up from germline, CDR1 is MDHEN and CDR2 is SYDVKM. In nucleotides, the CDR3 is TGTGCCAGCAGTTTATATGTAGCGGGAGGGCCTTACGCGAACACCGGGGAGCTGTTTTTT. The encoded protein is CASSLYVAGGPYANTGELFF.

This chain connects TRBV7-8 to TRBJ2-3; TRBD1 might be the D (6 bases). Germline CDR1 is SGHVS and CDR2 is FQNEAQ. V lost 1 base, J lost 2 bases, and 13 bases lay in between. This CDR3 contains 16 residues. The CDR3 spells CASSLVWTDITDTQYF. CDR3 sequence (DNA): TGTGCCAGCAGCTTAGTCTGGACAGATATCACAGATACGCAGTATTTT. The complete variable domain, with remaining parts taken from reference TRBV7-8 and TRBJ2-3, reads GAGVSQSPRYKVAKRGQDVALRCDPISGHVSLFWYQQALGQGPEFLTYFQNEAQLDKSGLPSDRFFAERPEGSVSTLKIQRTQQEDSAVYLCASSLVWTDITDTQYFGPGTRLTVL.

In its sample, this clone was seen once. This chain connects TRBV27 to TRBJ2-7; 7 positions match TRBD2. The germline V gene encodes CDR1 MNHEY and CDR2 SMNVEV (reference sequence). This CDR3 is 14 amino acids long. V lost 3 bases and J lost 0; bases outside the gene matches: 2. CDR3 nucleotide sequence: TGTGCCAGCAGTTTTACGGGGGGCTCCTACGAGCAGTACTTC. Its protein is CASSFTGGSYEQYF.

The sample holds one count of this clone. V and J are TRBV2 and TRBJ2-3; 16 nucleotides match TRBD2. Germline lookup yields CDR1 SNHLY and CDR2 FYNNEI. This CDR3 has 17 amino acids. The trim removed 3 bases at V and 6 bases at J, leaving 6 bases unmatched. The CDR3 here is CASSEGLAGGEWDTQYF. The CDR3 nucleotides are TGTGCCAGCAGTGAGGGACTAGCGGGGGGGGAGTGGGATACGCAGTATTTT.

This clone appeared a single time. The chain recombines TRBV7-9 with TRBJ2-3; D not resolved. This CDR3 has 16 residues. CDR1 and CDR2 (germline): SEHNR, FQNEAQ (reference sequence). V was clipped by 4 bases and J by 1 base, with 15 bases between them. The CDR3: CASSSSGFTGTDTQYF. The CDR3 bases are TGTGCCAGCAGCTCAAGTGGATTCACAGGCACAGATACGCAGTATTTT. The variable domain in full, with the rest retrieved from reference TRBV7-9 and TRBJ2-3, is DTGVSQNPRHKITKRGQNVTFRCDPISEHNRLYWYRQTLGQGPEFLTYFQNEAQLEKSRLLSDRFSAERPKGSFSTLEIQRTEQGDSAMYLCASSSSGFTGTDTQYFGPGTRLTVL.

The J gene is TRBJ2-7, the V gene TRBV11-2; unclear D gene. Germline CDR1 is SGHAT and CDR2 is FQNNGV. With 5 bases removed from V and 2 bases from J, the gap between germline ends came to 13 bases. There are 14 residues in the CDR3. The chain's CDR3 is CASSQLESTYEQYF. The DNA for the CDR3 is TGTGCCAGCAGCCAACTCGAGAGCACCTACGAGCAGTACTTC. Combining the CDR3 with reference TRBV11-2 and TRBJ2-7 gives the whole variable domain EAGVAQSPRYKIIEKRQSVAFWCNPISGHATLYWYQQILGQGPKLLIQFQNNGVVDDSQLPKDRFSAERLKGVDSTLKIQPAKLEDSAVYLCASSQLESTYEQYFGPGTRLTVT.

The CDR3 protein is CASSFETGGSTEAFF. CDR3 in DNA: TGTGCCAGCAGCTTTGAAACAGGGGGGAGCACTGAAGCTTTCTTT. The rearrangement joins TRBV5-4 to TRBJ1-1, with TRBD1 matching over 8 bases. This CDR3 is 15 amino acids long. Germline values: CDR1 SGHNT, CDR2 YYREEE (reference sequence). V dropped 2 bases and J dropped 4; count of bases not matched to a gene: 7.

This chain uses TRBV11-2 with TRBJ1-1, with D unclear. This CDR3 region has 14 residues. Trimming removed 1 base from V and 5 bases from J, with 11 bases in between. CDR1 is SGHAT and CDR2 is FQNNGV in the germline V gene. The CDR3 spells CASSLGAQATEAFF. DNA of the CDR3: TGTGCCAGCAGCTTAGGTGCCCAGGCGACTGAAGCTTTCTTT.

This chain uses TRBV5-1 with TRBJ2-3; 10 bases line up with TRBD2. CDR1 is SGHRS and CDR2 is YFSETQ in the germline V gene. Losses at the gene ends were 2 bases for V and 2 bases for J; bases not matched to a gene: 5. There are 16 residues in the CDR3. The CDR3 protein is CASSFYSGGNTDTQYF. The CDR3 nucleotides are TGCGCCAGCAGCTTTTATAGCGGGGGGAACACAGATACGCAGTATTTT.

The chain couples TRBV6-6 to TRBJ2-3, with D maybe TRBD2 (5 bases). Germline CDR1 is MNHNY and CDR2 is SVGAGI (reference sequence). The CDR3 consists of 13 residues. The ends were cut back, 7 bases at V and 4 bases at J, with 12 bases in the middle. The chain's CDR3 is CASKSEGSDTQYF. The CDR3 DNA follows: TGTGCCAGCAAGTCAGAGGGTTCAGATACGCAGTATTTT.

This clone was seen more than once but under ten times. CDR3 residues: CASSLRQETEQYF. As DNA, the CDR3 is TGTGCCAGCAGCCTCCGACAGGAAACGGAGCAGTACTTC. V gene TRBV7-9 combines with J gene TRBJ2-7; tentative D call: TRBD1 (6 bases). The CDR3 extends over 13 amino acids. Trimming pared 5 bases from V and 7 bases from J, leaving 15 bases between. CDR1 is SEHNR, CDR2 FQNEAQ, per germline (reference sequence). Full variable domain (outside the CDR3, taken from reference TRBV7-9 and TRBJ2-7): DTGVSQNPRHKITKRGQNVTFRCDPISEHNRLYWYRQTLGQGPEFLTYFQNEAQLEKSRLLSDRFSAERPKGSFSTLEIQRTEQGDSAMYLCASSLRQETEQYFGPGTRLTVT.

The rearrangement links TRBV28 to TRBJ1-2, with 8 bases fitting TRBD1. CDR1 is MDHEN and CDR2 is SYDVKM in the germline V gene. The CDR3 covers 16 residues. V shed 1 base and J 7 bases; nucleotides not matched to a gene: 11. The CDR3 sequence is CASSLFPLTGDGGYTF. For the CDR3, the DNA is TGTGCCAGCAGTTTATTCCCACTGACAGGGGATGGTGGCTACACCTTC.

This clone appeared a few times. V is TRBV2 and J is TRBJ2-3, with TRBD2 as a possible D gene (5 bases). The CDR3 length is 13 residues. Per the germline V gene, CDR1 is SNHLY and CDR2 is FYNNEI. V lost 4 bases, J lost 2 bases, and 7 bases lay in between. In DNA form, the CDR3 reads TGTGCCAGCAGTGCACTAGACACAGATACGCAGTATTTT. Its translation is CASSALDTDTQYF.

The CDR3 DNA follows: TGTGCCAGCTCACCTGCAGCGGGGAGAAACAATGAGCAGTTCTTC. Amino acids: CASSPAAGRNNEQFF. This chain joins TRBV18 and TRBJ2-1, with 7 bases matching TRBD2. V was pared by 3 bases and J by 5 bases, with 7 bases of the junction left unmatched. CDR3 length: 15 residues. Germline values: CDR1 KGHSH, CDR2 LQKENI.

The chain has TRBV5-1 and TRBJ2-3; 7 bases agree with TRBD2. V gave up 4 bases and J gave up 1 base; unmatched junction bases: 6. Germline V CDR1 and CDR2: SGHRS, YFSETQ. The CDR3 covers 15 residues. Written as DNA, the CDR3 is TGCGCCAGCAGCCCCCGGGGGGTGGGCACAGATACGCAGTATTTT. Encoded protein: CASSPRGVGTDTQYF.

For the CDR3, the DNA is TGTGCCAGCTCACCTGTTGTGACGGGCCGGGAAAATGCCTACGAGCAGTACTTC. This translates into CASSPVVTGRENAYEQYF. The chain joins TRBV18 to TRBJ2-7, with D possibly matching TRBD2 (5 bases). The ends were cut back, 3 bases at V and 2 bases at J, with 23 bases in the middle. This CDR3 spans 18 amino acids. Germline CDR1 reads KGHSH; CDR2 reads LQKENI.